This TCR beta chain was recorded in a study of blood T cell repertoires in COVID-19. The authors' processing: Amplification with reference gene primers provided the estimates of nucleated cell counts. This table comes from immunoSEQ multiplex PCR, and its TCRdb copy is limited to in-frame clones, with some not included. For V, J and clone size, that table is used; D and trimming come from the DNA. This sample has a few hundred thousand clones, with about 87% found just once. Patients in Seattle were enrolled during active infection, then followed longitudinally. V was pared by 3 bases and J by 2 bases, with 11 bases between. The length of the CDR3 is 15 residues. The germline V gene encodes CDR1 SGHRS and CDR2 YFSETQ.

This chain joins TRBV5-1 and TRBJ2-2; weak D call: TRBD1 (6 bases). The clonotype was recovered from a woman aged 25-40 years with COVID-19, enrolled during active disease. Specimen: peripheral blood. CDR3 nucleotides: TGCGCCAGCAGCTCAAGACAGGCCAACACCGGGGAGCTGTTTTTT. This gives the protein CASSSRQANTGELFF.